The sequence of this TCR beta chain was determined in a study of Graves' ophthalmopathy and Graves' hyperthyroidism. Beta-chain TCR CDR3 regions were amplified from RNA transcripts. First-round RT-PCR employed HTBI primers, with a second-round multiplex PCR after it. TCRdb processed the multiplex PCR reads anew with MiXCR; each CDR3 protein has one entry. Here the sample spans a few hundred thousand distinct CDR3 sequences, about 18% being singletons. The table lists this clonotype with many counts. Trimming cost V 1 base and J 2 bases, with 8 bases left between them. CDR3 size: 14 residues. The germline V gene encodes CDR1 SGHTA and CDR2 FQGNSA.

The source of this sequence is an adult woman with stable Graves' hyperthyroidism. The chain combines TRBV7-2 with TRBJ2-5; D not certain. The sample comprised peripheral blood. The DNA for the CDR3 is TGTGCCAGCAGCTTAGTTATAGGGCAAGAGACCCAGTACTTC. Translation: CASSLVIGQETQYF.